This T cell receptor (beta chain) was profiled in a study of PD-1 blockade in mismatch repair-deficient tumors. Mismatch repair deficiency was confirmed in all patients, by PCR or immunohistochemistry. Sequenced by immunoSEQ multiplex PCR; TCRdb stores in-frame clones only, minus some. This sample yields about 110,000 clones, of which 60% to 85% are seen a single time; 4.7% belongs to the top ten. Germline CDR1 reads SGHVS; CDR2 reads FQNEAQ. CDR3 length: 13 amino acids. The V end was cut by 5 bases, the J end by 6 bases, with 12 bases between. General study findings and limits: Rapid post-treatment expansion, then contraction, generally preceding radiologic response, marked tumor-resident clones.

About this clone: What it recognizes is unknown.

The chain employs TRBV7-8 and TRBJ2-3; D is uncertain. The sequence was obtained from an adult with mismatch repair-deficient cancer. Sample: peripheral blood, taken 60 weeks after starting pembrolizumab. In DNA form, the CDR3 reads TGTGCCAGCAGCCAGATGATAATGGATACGCAGTATTTT. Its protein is CASSQMIMDTQYF.